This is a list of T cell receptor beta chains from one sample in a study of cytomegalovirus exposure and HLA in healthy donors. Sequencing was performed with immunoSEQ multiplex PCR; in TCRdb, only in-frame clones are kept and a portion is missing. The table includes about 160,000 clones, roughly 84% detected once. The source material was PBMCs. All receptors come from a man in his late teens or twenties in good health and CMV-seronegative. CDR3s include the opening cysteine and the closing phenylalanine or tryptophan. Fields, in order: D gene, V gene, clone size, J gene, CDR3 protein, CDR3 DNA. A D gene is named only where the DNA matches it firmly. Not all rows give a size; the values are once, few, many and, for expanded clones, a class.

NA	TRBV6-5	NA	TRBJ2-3	CASSTPRDTTDTQYF	TGTGCCAGCAGTACCCCTCGGGACACTACTGATACGCAGTATTTT
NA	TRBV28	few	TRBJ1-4	CASSLKWDPRGEKLFF	TGTGCCAGCAGCCTAAAATGGGATCCCCGGGGTGAAAAACTGTTTTTT
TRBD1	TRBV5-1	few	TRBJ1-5	CASSPGTGALNQPQHF	TGCGCCAGCAGCCCGGGGACAGGTGCTCTCAATCAGCCCCAGCATTTT
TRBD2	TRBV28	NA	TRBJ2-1	CASSLPQLAGTYNEQFF	TGTGCCAGCAGTTTACCCCAGTTAGCGGGAACCTACAATGAGCAGTTCTTC
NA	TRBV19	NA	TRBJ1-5	CASSTLGGNQPQHF	TGTGCCAGTAGTACTCTCGGGGGAAATCAGCCCCAGCATTTT
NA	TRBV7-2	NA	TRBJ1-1	CASSLAPFTEAFF	TGTGCCAGCAGCTTGGCCCCCTTTACTGAAGCTTTCTTT
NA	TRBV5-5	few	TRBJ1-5	CASSPERRVKGQPQHF	TGTGCCAGCAGCCCCGAAAGGAGGGTTAAGGGCCAGCCCCAGCATTTT
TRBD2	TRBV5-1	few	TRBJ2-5	CASSLTLAGGLGGTQYF	TGCGCCAGCAGCCTAACACTAGCGGGAGGCCTCGGGGGGACCCAGTACTTC
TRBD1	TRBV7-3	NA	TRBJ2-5	CASSWGQGAQETQYF	TGTGCCAGCAGCTGGGGACAGGGGGCTCAAGAGACCCAGTACTTC
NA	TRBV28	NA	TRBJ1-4	CASTQLGAGDEKLFF	TGTGCCAGCACCCAACTAGGAGCGGGTGATGAAAAACTGTTTTTT
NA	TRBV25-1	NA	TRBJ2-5	CASSDPTPGTQYF	TGTGCCAGCAGTGACCCCACTCCCGGGACCCAGTACTTC
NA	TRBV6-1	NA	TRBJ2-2	CASSVGLDNTGELFF	TGTGCCAGCAGCGTTGGGCTCGACAACACCGGGGAGCTGTTTTTT
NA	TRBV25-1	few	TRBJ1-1	CASSETGWMNTEAFF	TGTGCCAGCAGTGAAACAGGGTGGATGAACACTGAAGCTTTCTTT
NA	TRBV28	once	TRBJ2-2	CASSIAGGELFF	TGTGCCAGCAGTATCGCAGGCGGGGAGCTGTTTTTT
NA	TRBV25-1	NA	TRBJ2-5	CASRESEETQYF	TGTGCCAGCAGGGAATCTGAAGAGACCCAGTACTTC
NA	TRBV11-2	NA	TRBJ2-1	CASLLGNGGDGNEQFF	TGTGCCAGCCTCCTGGGTAACGGCGGGGACGGGAATGAGCAGTTCTTC
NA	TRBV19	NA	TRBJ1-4	CASKRGWTVNSEKLFF	TGTGCCAGTAAGCGGGGATGGACTGTGAATTCCGAAAAACTGTTTTTT
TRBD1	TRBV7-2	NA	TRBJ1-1	CASSSGQGGYAFF	TGTGCCAGCAGCTCGGGACAGGGAGGGTATGCTTTCTTT
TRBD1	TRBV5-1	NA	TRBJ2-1	CASSLGDRVRDNEQFF	TGCGCCAGCAGCTTGGGGGACAGGGTACGAGACAATGAGCAGTTCTTC
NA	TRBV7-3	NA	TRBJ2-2	CASSSQGPGTGELFF	TGTGCCAGCAGCTCTCAGGGTCCCGGCACCGGGGAGCTGTTTTTT
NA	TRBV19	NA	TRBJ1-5	CASCSGSSNQPQHF	TGTGCCAGTTGTTCGGGATCTAGCAATCAGCCCCAGCATTTT
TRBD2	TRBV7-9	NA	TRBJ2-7	CASSAGDYGPEQYF	TGTGCCAGCAGCGCTGGGGACTATGGGCCCGAGCAGTACTTC
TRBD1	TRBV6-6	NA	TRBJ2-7	CASSQLGQGAYEQYF	TGTGCCAGCAGCCAACTCGGACAGGGGGCCTACGAGCAGTACTTC
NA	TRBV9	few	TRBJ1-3	CASSVGASKGSGNTIYF	TGTGCCAGCAGCGTAGGGGCTTCTAAAGGCTCTGGAAACACCATATATTTT
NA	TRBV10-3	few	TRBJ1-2	CAISESSPGNYGYTF	TGTGCCATCAGTGAGTCGAGTCCAGGAAACTATGGCTACACCTTC
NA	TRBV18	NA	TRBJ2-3	CASSPPFPGDTQYF	TGTGCCAGCTCACCACCTTTTCCGGGAGATACGCAGTATTTT
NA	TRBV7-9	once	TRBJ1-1	CASKMEGTEAFF	TGTGCCAGCAAGATGGAGGGCACTGAAGCTTTCTTT
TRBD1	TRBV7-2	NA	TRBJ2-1	CASSPTGSHNEQFF	TGTGCCAGCAGCCCGACAGGGTCCCACAATGAGCAGTTCTTC
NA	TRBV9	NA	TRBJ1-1	CASSVEQLTEAFF	TGTGCCAGCAGCGTAGAACAACTAACTGAAGCTTTCTTT
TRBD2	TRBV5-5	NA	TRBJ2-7	CASSLGYSGAYEQYF	TGTGCCAGCAGCTTGGGGTACAGCGGGGCTTACGAGCAGTACTTC
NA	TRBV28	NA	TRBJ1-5	CASSFPVWRNQPQHF	TGTGCCAGCAGTTTCCCGGTTTGGCGGAATCAGCCCCAGCATTTT
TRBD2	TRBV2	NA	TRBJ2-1	CASRGLAGGPIEQFF	TGTGCCAGCAGGGGACTAGCGGGGGGGCCGATTGAGCAGTTCTTC
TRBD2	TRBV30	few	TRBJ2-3	CAWSASGGPWDTQYF	TGTGCCTGGAGTGCTAGCGGGGGGCCATGGGATACGCAGTATTTT
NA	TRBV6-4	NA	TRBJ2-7	CASSTKGGGSYEQYF	TGTGCCAGCAGTACGAAGGGAGGGGGCTCCTACGAGCAGTACTTC
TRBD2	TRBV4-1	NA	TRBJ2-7	CASSQDFLAGAGEQYF	TGCGCCAGCAGCCAAGATTTCCTAGCGGGAGCGGGTGAGCAGTACTTC
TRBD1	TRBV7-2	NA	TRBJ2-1	CASSARDSQYNEQFF	TGTGCCAGCAGCGCCCGGGACAGCCAGTACAATGAGCAGTTCTTC